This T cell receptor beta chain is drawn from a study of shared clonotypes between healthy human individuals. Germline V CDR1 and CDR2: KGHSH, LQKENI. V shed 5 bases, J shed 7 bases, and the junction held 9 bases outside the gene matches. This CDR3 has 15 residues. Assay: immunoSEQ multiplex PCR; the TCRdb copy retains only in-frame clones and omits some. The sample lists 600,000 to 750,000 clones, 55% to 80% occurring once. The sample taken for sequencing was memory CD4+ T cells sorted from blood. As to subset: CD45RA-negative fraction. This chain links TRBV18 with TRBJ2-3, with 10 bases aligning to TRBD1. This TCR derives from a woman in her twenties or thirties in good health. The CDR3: CASSNRDRGRHTQYF. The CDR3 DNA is TGTGCCAGCTCAAACCGGGACAGGGGTCGTCATACGCAGTATTTT.